This TCR beta chain comes out of a study of OX40 agonist ivuxolimab in advanced cancers. Across the whole study: Ivuxolimab, which is an agonistic anti-OX40 (CD134) antibody, was administered to the patients.

Autoimmune disease history or systemic immunosuppression meant exclusion. Sequenced by immunoSEQ multiplex PCR; TCRdb stores in-frame clones only, minus some. The sample shows fewer than 65,000 clones, 86% of them seen only once. CDR1 is SGHRS and CDR2 is YFSETQ in the germline V gene. Germline trimming cut 4 bases from V and 5 bases from J; bases unmatched to any gene: 13. The CDR3 is made up of 17 amino acids. This specimen consisted of CD4+ or CD8+ T cells sorted from blood, obtained in a trial of the OX40 agonist ivuxolimab. The TCR sequence derives from an adult with an advanced solid tumor such as melanoma, head and neck, liver or kidney cancer. The chain has TRBV5-1 and TRBJ2-1; 9 positions agree with TRBD2. CDR3 nucleotides: TGCGCCAGCAGCCGCGAACCAAGCGGGAGGTTAGACAATGAGCAGTTCTTC. Translated, it gives CASSREPSGRLDNEQFF.